This passage covers 2 T cell receptor beta chains from one sample sequenced in a study of blood T cell repertoires in COVID-19. The assay was immunoSEQ multiplex PCR, and TCRdb's table has in-frame clones only and misses some. The sample lists 300,000 to 400,000 clones; around nine tenths were seen once. The sample was peripheral blood. The receptors shown here come from a woman aged 18-35 years who had recovered from COVID-19.

The V gene is TRBV30, the J gene TRBJ1-6, with D perhaps TRBD1 (5 bases). V was clipped by 1 base and J by 0 bases, with 10 bases between them. The CDR3 consists of 16 residues. The germline CDR1 and CDR2 sequences are GTSNPN and SVGIG (reference sequence). The CDR3: CAWSDRLSSYNSPLHF. DNA for the CDR3: TGTGCCTGGAGTGACAGGCTGAGCTCCTATAATTCACCCCTCCACTTT.

The chain has TRBV18 and TRBJ2-7; TRBD1 matches 9 bases. The germline CDR1 and CDR2 sequences are KGHSH and LQKENI. Trimming took 3 bases from V and 5 from J; bases not matched to a gene: 8. The length of the CDR3 is 15 residues. The CDR3 DNA sequence: TGTGCCAGCTCACCTACCGGGACAGGGAGTAACGAGCAGTACGTC. This gives the protein CASSPTGTGSNEQYV.